This passage covers 24 T cell receptor beta chains from one sample sequenced in a study of T cell responses to AZD1222 COVID-19 vaccine. TCRdb keeps only in-frame clones here, not all; method: immunoSEQ multiplex PCR. The table lists around 140,000 clones, about nine tenths of them singletons. Here the sequenced sample was peripheral blood, taken on day 0 of AZD1222 vaccination. All receptors come from an adult in good health.

This chain connects TRBV30 to TRBJ2-2, with D possibly TRBD2 on 5 matching bases. The germline V and J ends were trimmed by 5 bases and 6 bases, with 13 bases remaining between them. Germline CDR1 and CDR2: GTSNPN and SVGIG (reference sequence). CDR3 length: 13 amino acids. As DNA, the CDR3 is TGTGCCTGGCCCGGCGGGTTCTCCGGGGAGCTGTTTTTT. Encoded protein: CAWPGGFSGELFF.

Points on this clone: Other DNA sequences from this sample encode an identical CDR3 as well. This sequence joins TRBV27 and TRBJ2-7; tentatively, D is TRBD1 (7 bases). CDR1 is MNHEY and CDR2 is SMNVEV in the germline V gene (reference sequence). V was cut by 6 bases and J by 4 bases, with 13 bases left in between. This CDR3 comprises 13 residues. CDR3 protein: CASRLAGGYEQYF. The CDR3 region has the DNA TGTGCCAGCAGGCTAGCAGGGGGGTACGAGCAGTACTTC.

This chain joins TRBV5-8 and TRBJ1-4; the match to TRBD1 covers 9 bases. The CDR3 spans 16 residues. V was pared by 4 bases and J by 3 bases, with 7 bases of the junction left unmatched. Germline CDR1 and CDR2: SGHTS and YDEGEE. The CDR3 nucleotides are TGTGCCAGCAGCGAAGGGACAGGGCCGGCTAATGAAAAACTGTTTTTT. Encoded protein: CASSEGTGPANEKLFF.

V and J are TRBV5-6 and TRBJ1-3; D possibly corresponds to TRBD1 (5 bases). Per the germline V gene, CDR1 is SGHDT and CDR2 is YYEEEE. CDR3 size: 16 residues. Trimming stripped 0 bases from V and 0 bases from J, with 10 bases between. The CDR3 DNA is TGTGCCAGCAGCTTGGACAGGTCCCGCTCTGGAAACACCATATATTTT. The encoded protein is CASSLDRSRSGNTIYF.

This clone was counted a single time. The rearrangement uses TRBV6-2 or TRBV6-3 and TRBJ2-2; D perhaps matches TRBD1 (6 bases). The CDR3 spans 17 residues. The V gene's germline CDR1 is MNHEY and CDR2 SVGEGT. Trimming cost V 3 bases and J 2 bases, with 16 bases left between them. CDR3 in DNA: TGTGCCAGCAGTTATGGTTGGGGGACATTAAACACCGGGGAGCTGTTTTTT. Its protein product is CASSYGWGTLNTGELFF.

The chain couples TRBV7-3 to TRBJ2-5; D uncertain. The CDR3 is 13 residues long. Trimming left V 1 base short and J 4 bases short, with 7 bases between. CDR1 is SGHTA, CDR2 FQGTGA, per germline. The CDR3 sequence is CASSLNPGETQYF. CDR3 DNA: TGTGCCAGCAGCTTAAATCCGGGAGAGACCCAGTACTTC.

The chain carries TRBV11-2 and TRBJ1-5; weak D call: TRBD1 (5 bases). Looked up from germline, CDR1 is SGHAT and CDR2 is FQNNGV. The CDR3 consists of 14 residues. Trimming cost V 3 bases and J 7 bases, with 13 bases left between them. DNA of the CDR3: TGTGCCAGCAGCTTTGGGGGGGTGGGACAGCCCCAGCATTTT. Its translation is CASSFGGVGQPQHF.

The chain is built from TRBV6-1 and TRBJ2-7; 7 nucleotides line up with TRBD1. The V gene end was trimmed by 6 bases and the J gene end by 5 bases; junction bases not matched to a gene: 10. Germline V CDR1 and CDR2: MNHNS, SASEGT. The CDR3 contains 14 residues. CDR3 sequence reads: CASSLDRVRHEQYF. The CDR3 DNA sequence: TGTGCCAGCAGCCTTGACAGGGTGCGCCACGAGCAGTACTTC.

DNA for the CDR3: TGTGCCAGCAGAGGACAGGGGATCGACACTGAAGCTTTCTTT. Translating it yields CASRGQGIDTEAFF. The chain uses TRBV28 and TRBJ1-1; 9 positions match TRBD1. V lost 6 bases and J lost 3; bases outside the gene matches: 5. Per germline, CDR1 MDHEN and CDR2 SYDVKM. The CDR3 is 14 residues long.

This clone was recorded a few times. The chain joins TRBV2 to TRBJ1-2; no clear D. Trimming removed 6 bases at V and 6 bases at J, with 14 bases between. Germline V gene sequence: CDR1 SNHLY, CDR2 FYNNEI. The CDR3 contains 13 residues. The CDR3, as DNA: TGTGCCAGCAGGGGTACACTGGTGGATGGCTACACCTTC. Its translation: CASRGTLVDGYTF.

This clone was counted a few times. The chain carries TRBV19 and TRBJ2-1; possible D gene TRBD2, 5 bases. This CDR3 is built from 13 residues. From germline, CDR1 is LNHDA and CDR2 SQIVND (reference sequence). Trimming stripped 5 bases from V and 9 bases from J, with 14 bases between. In nucleotides, the CDR3 is TGTGCCAGTAGTGTCCGGGAAGGTAGTGAGCAGTTCTTC. Residues: CASSVREGSEQFF.

The chain employs TRBV5-1 and TRBJ1-1, with 8 bases identical to TRBD1. Trimming took 4 bases from V and 5 from J; bases not matched to a gene: 10. The length of the CDR3 is 15 residues. Germline V CDR1 and CDR2: SGHRS, YFSETQ. The CDR3 region is CASSPQTGVRTEAFF. CDR3 coding DNA: TGCGCCAGCAGCCCTCAGACAGGGGTAAGAACTGAAGCTTTCTTT.

The gene calls are TRBV6-2 or TRBV6-3 and TRBJ1-5; no firm D call. V shed 0 bases and J shed 7 bases, with 13 bases lying between them. The CDR3 covers 15 residues. CDR1 MNHEY and CDR2 SVGEGT come from the germline V gene. CDR3 sequence (DNA): TGTGCCAGCAGTTACTCGCGGGCAATCCCCCAGCCCCAGCATTTT. Its protein is CASSYSRAIPQPQHF.

This chain connects TRBV15 to TRBJ1-2, with a possible D match to TRBD1 (5 bases). CDR3 length equals 15 residues. CDR1 and CDR2 from the germline V gene are LNHNV and YYDKDF (reference sequence). V lost 0 bases and J 2 bases, leaving 10 bases between the germline ends. This CDR3 reads CATSRDLGGNYGYTF. CDR3 nucleotides: TGTGCCACCAGCAGAGATCTGGGGGGAAACTATGGCTACACCTTC.

This chain connects TRBV19 to TRBJ1-5; TRBD1 is a possible D gene (5 bases). The germline CDR1 and CDR2 sequences are LNHDA and SQIVND (reference sequence). The V gene lost 4 bases and the J gene lost 6 bases, with 16 bases spanning the gap. This CDR3 is 15 amino acids long. The CDR3 protein is CASSTSRGAGQPQHF. The CDR3 DNA sequence: TGTGCCAGTAGTACTTCGCGTGGGGCGGGTCAGCCCCAGCATTTT.

The V call is TRBV12-3 or TRBV12-4, the J call TRBJ1-6; D remains unclear. V lost 6 bases and J lost 7, with 10 bases in between. The length of the CDR3 is 13 residues. The CDR3, as DNA: TGTGCCAGCAGCCCCGGGGTCAATTCACCCCTCCACTTT. Protein: CASSPGVNSPLHF.

CDR3 nucleotide sequence: TGTGCCAGCAGCGAAGGACAGGGCAATCAGCCCCAGCATTTT. It is translated as CASSEGQGNQPQHF. The gene calls are TRBV7-2 and TRBJ1-5; TRBD1 aligns across 7 bases. This CDR3 spans 14 amino acids. V lost 5 bases to trimming and J lost 2 bases; unmatched junction nucleotides: 3. Germline V CDR1 and CDR2: SGHTA, FQGNSA.

This chain connects TRBV29-1 to TRBJ2-7; possibly TRBD1 for D (5 bases). CDR3 length: 12 amino acids. V lost 5 bases, J lost 2 bases, and 10 bases lay in between. CDR1 is SQVTM and CDR2 is ANQGSEA in the germline V gene. The CDR3 DNA reads as TGCAGCGTTAATACAGGTACCTACGAGCAGTACTTC. This encodes CSVNTGTYEQYF.

The rearrangement uses TRBV4-3 and TRBJ2-3; TRBD1 matches 9 bases. The germline CDR1 and CDR2 sequences are LGHNA and YSLEER. After removal of 3 bases from V and 7 bases from J, the junction contained 2 bases not matched to a gene. This CDR3 has 13 residues. The CDR3 DNA follows: TGCGCCAGCAGCCAGGGACAGGGCTATACGCAGTATTTT. It is translated as CASSQGQGYTQYF.

The chain uses TRBV12-3 or TRBV12-4 and TRBJ2-7; 10 nucleotides match TRBD1. Trimming took 5 bases from V and 9 from J; bases not matched to a gene: 7. The CDR3 is 13 residues long. In nucleotides, the CDR3 is TGTGCCAGCAGTATAAGACAGGGGGCCGTGCAGTACTTC. This encodes CASSIRQGAVQYF.

The gene calls are TRBV15 and TRBJ1-4; 11 nucleotides match TRBD1. The CDR3 is made up of 17 amino acids. Losses at the gene ends were 1 base for V and 3 bases for J; bases not matched to a gene: 4. Germline CDR1 is LNHNV and CDR2 is YYDKDF (reference sequence). The DNA for the CDR3 is TGTGCCACCAGCAGAGGGGGGACAGGGGGTTCTAATGAAAAACTGTTTTTT. It encodes CATSRGGTGGSNEKLFF. Variable domain in full (rest from reference TRBV15 and TRBJ1-4): DAMVIQNPRYQVTQFGKPVTLSCSQTLNHNVMYWYQQKSSQAPKLLFHYYDKDFNNEADTPDNFQSRRPNTSFCFLDIRSPGLGDTAMYLCATSRGGTGGSNEKLFFGSGTQLSVL.

This chain connects TRBV6-5 to TRBJ1-4, with TRBD1 matching 10 bases. This CDR3 spans 16 amino acids. After removal of 4 bases from V and 3 bases from J, the junction contained 5 bases not matched to a gene. The germline V gene encodes CDR1 MNHEY and CDR2 SVGAGI. The CDR3, as DNA: TGTGCCAGCAGTTTGGGACAGGGGACACCTAATGAAAAACTGTTTTTT. Its protein product is CASSLGQGTPNEKLFF.

The sample holds a few counts of this clone. V gene TRBV6-2 or TRBV6-3 combines with J gene TRBJ1-3, with D possibly being TRBD1 (5 bases). This CDR3 is built from 15 residues. CDR1 is MNHEY and CDR2 is SVGEGT in the germline V gene. Between the trimmed V and J ends, which lost 0 bases and 6 bases, there was a span of 12 bases. The CDR3 is CASSYSRDDLNTIYF. The CDR3 region has the DNA TGTGCCAGCAGTTACTCGAGGGACGACTTAAACACCATATATTTT.

This CDR3 is CSATPSGGYTF. The CDR3 DNA reads TGCAGTGCTACTCCCTCCGGGGGCTACACCTTC. The gene calls are TRBV20-1 and TRBJ1-2, with D hard to call. Trimming left V 4 bases short and J 8 bases short, with 11 bases between. The V gene's germline CDR1 is DFQATT and CDR2 SNEGSKA (reference sequence). The CDR3 is 11 residues long.